Listed below are T cell receptor beta chains from one sample, sequenced in a study of shared clonotypes between healthy human individuals. Sequencing used immunoSEQ multiplex PCR; TCRdb keeps in-frame clones, though not all of them. The sample has more than 2 million clones, 85% to 95% seen once; the top ten hold roughly 1%. Specimen: naive CD8+ T cells sorted from blood. The receptors originated from a man aged 18 to 29 in good health. Each CDR3 is given with its conserved first and last residue. A D gene is named only where the DNA matches it firmly. Not every row has a clone size; where given, it reads once, few, many or a size class.

j_gene: TRBJ1-1
d_gene: TRBD1
abundance: -
v_gene: TRBV13
CDR3nt: TGTGCCAGCAGCTTACAGGGGGGCACTGAAGCTTTCTTT
CDR3aa: CASSLQGGTEAFF

j_gene: TRBJ2-1
d_gene: -
abundance: -
v_gene: TRBV9
CDR3nt: TGTGCCAGCAGCGTAGAAGGAACTTACAATGAGCAGTTCTTC
CDR3aa: CASSVEGTYNEQFF

j_gene: TRBJ2-7
d_gene: -
abundance: -
v_gene: TRBV15
CDR3nt: TGTGCCACCCGTAGAACAGGGACCACCTACGAGCAGTACTTC
CDR3aa: CATRRTGTTYEQYF

j_gene: TRBJ1-2
d_gene: TRBD1
abundance: -
v_gene: TRBV6-1
CDR3nt: TGTGCCAGCAGTGAGGGGACAGTTAACTATGGCTACACCTTC
CDR3aa: CASSEGTVNYGYTF

j_gene: TRBJ2-1
d_gene: TRBD2
abundance: -
v_gene: TRBV4-3
CDR3nt: TGCGCCAGCAGCCTTGGACTAGCGGATTACAATGAGCAGTTCTTC
CDR3aa: CASSLGLADYNEQFF

j_gene: TRBJ2-7
d_gene: -
abundance: -
v_gene: TRBV2
CDR3nt: TGTGCCAGCGGGGGACTTTCTACCTACGAGCAGTACTTC
CDR3aa: CASGGLSTYEQYF

j_gene: TRBJ1-3
d_gene: -
abundance: -
v_gene: TRBV6-1
CDR3nt: TGTGCCAGCAAGGGACACTCCGGAAACACCATATATTTT
CDR3aa: CASKGHSGNTIYF

j_gene: TRBJ2-2
d_gene: TRBD2
abundance: -
v_gene: TRBV27
CDR3nt: TGTGCCAGCAGCCACATAGCGGGAGTTAGTACCGGGGAGCTGTTTTTT
CDR3aa: CASSHIAGVSTGELFF

j_gene: TRBJ2-7
d_gene: -
abundance: -
v_gene: TRBV10-1
CDR3nt: TGCGCCAGCATACCAGTACTCCGGCGGTCCTACGAGCAGTACTTC
CDR3aa: CASIPVLRRSYEQYF

j_gene: TRBJ2-5
d_gene: -
abundance: -
v_gene: TRBV7-2
CDR3nt: TGTGCCAGCAGCTTGCCGTCCACAGAGACCCAGTACTTC
CDR3aa: CASSLPSTETQYF

j_gene: TRBJ2-7
d_gene: -
abundance: once
v_gene: TRBV29-1
CDR3nt: TGCAGCGTTTCAGGACAGCCCTACGAGCAGTACTTC
CDR3aa: CSVSGQPYEQYF

j_gene: TRBJ2-1
d_gene: -
abundance: -
v_gene: TRBV4-1
CDR3nt: TGCGCCAGCAGCCAATTAGGGGATGCAACGAATGAGCAGTTCTTC
CDR3aa: CASSQLGDATNEQFF

j_gene: TRBJ2-1
d_gene: -
abundance: -
v_gene: TRBV9
CDR3nt: TGTGCCAGCAGCGAGTGGGCAGGGGACACTGAGCAGTTCTTC
CDR3aa: CASSEWAGDTEQFF

j_gene: TRBJ1-2
d_gene: -
abundance: -
v_gene: TRBV25-1
CDR3nt: TGTGCCAGCAGCGGCAGAGGCAGGGACCACTATGGCTACACCTTC
CDR3aa: CASSGRGRDHYGYTF

j_gene: TRBJ1-2
d_gene: -
abundance: -
v_gene: TRBV11-2
CDR3nt: TGTGCCAGCAGCTTAGATCTTGGAACAGGGTTTGCTAACTATGGCTACACCTTC
CDR3aa: CASSLDLGTGFANYGYTF

j_gene: TRBJ2-7
d_gene: TRBD1
abundance: -
v_gene: TRBV4-2
CDR3nt: TGTGCCAGCAGCCAAACGACAGGGGACATATACGAGCAGTACTTC
CDR3aa: CASSQTTGDIYEQYF

j_gene: TRBJ2-5
d_gene: -
abundance: -
v_gene: TRBV10-1
CDR3nt: TGCGCCAGCAGTGAGGGGCAGGCAGAGACCCAGTACTTC
CDR3aa: CASSEGQAETQYF

j_gene: TRBJ1-2
d_gene: TRBD1
abundance: -
v_gene: TRBV27
CDR3nt: TGTGCCAGCAGCCCGGGACAGGGCCTCTACTATGGCTACACCTTC
CDR3aa: CASSPGQGLYYGYTF

j_gene: TRBJ2-3
d_gene: -
abundance: once
v_gene: TRBV7-9
CDR3nt: TGTGCCAGCAGCTACGAGTTCAGCGGGGATACGCAGTATTTT
CDR3aa: CASSYEFSGDTQYF

j_gene: TRBJ2-2
d_gene: -
abundance: -
v_gene: TRBV7-9
CDR3nt: TGTGCCAGCAGCTCCACAGGGAGGGACACCGGGGAGCTGTTTTTT
CDR3aa: CASSSTGRDTGELFF

j_gene: TRBJ2-3
d_gene: TRBD1
abundance: -
v_gene: TRBV5-6
CDR3nt: TGTGCCAGCAGTGACGGACAGGGACCAGATACGCAGTATTTT
CDR3aa: CASSDGQGPDTQYF

j_gene: TRBJ2-7
d_gene: TRBD2
abundance: -
v_gene: TRBV4-3
CDR3nt: TGCGCCAGCAGCCAAGTCTGGGGCGGGAGTACCGCCTACGAGCAGTACTTC
CDR3aa: CASSQVWGGSTAYEQYF

j_gene: TRBJ2-3
d_gene: TRBD2
abundance: -
v_gene: TRBV27
CDR3nt: TGTGCCAGCAGTGACTACTTGAGCGGGGGAAGCACAGATACGCAGTATTTT
CDR3aa: CASSDYLSGGSTDTQYF

j_gene: TRBJ1-5
d_gene: -
abundance: -
v_gene: TRBV19
CDR3nt: TGTGCCAGTAGTATCTGGACGGACTCCGGACAGCCCCAGCATTTT
CDR3aa: CASSIWTDSGQPQHF

j_gene: TRBJ2-5
d_gene: -
abundance: once
v_gene: TRBV20-1
CDR3nt: TGCAGTGCTAGCACCCAGTACTTC
CDR3aa: CSASTQYF

j_gene: TRBJ2-5
d_gene: TRBD2
abundance: -
v_gene: TRBV4-1
CDR3nt: TGCGCCAGCAGCCACCGGACTAGCGGGGAAGAGACCCAGTACTTC
CDR3aa: CASSHRTSGEETQYF

j_gene: TRBJ2-3
d_gene: TRBD2
abundance: once
v_gene: TRBV9
CDR3nt: TGTGCCAGCAGCCTGGGGACTAGCGGGGGGGCCACAGATACGCAGTATTTT
CDR3aa: CASSLGTSGGATDTQYF

j_gene: TRBJ2-7
d_gene: TRBD1
abundance: -
v_gene: TRBV7-9
CDR3nt: TGTGCCAGCAGCTATTCCGGGACAGGCCCCACCTACGAGCAGTACTTC
CDR3aa: CASSYSGTGPTYEQYF

j_gene: TRBJ2-1
d_gene: TRBD2
abundance: -
v_gene: TRBV5-4
CDR3nt: TGTGCCAGCAGCTCCGGACTAGCGGGAGCCTACAATGAGCAGTTCTTC
CDR3aa: CASSSGLAGAYNEQFF

j_gene: TRBJ2-3
d_gene: TRBD2
abundance: -
v_gene: TRBV4-1
CDR3nt: TGCGCCAGCAGCCAAGGGGGTCCGGGACTATACACAGATACGCAGTATTTT
CDR3aa: CASSQGGPGLYTDTQYF

j_gene: TRBJ2-3
d_gene: -
abundance: -
v_gene: TRBV6-5
CDR3nt: TGTGCCAGCAGTGCGGACCACACAGATACGCAGTATTTT
CDR3aa: CASSADHTDTQYF

j_gene: TRBJ1-6
d_gene: -
abundance: -
v_gene: TRBV27
CDR3nt: TGTGCCAGCAGTTTATCAGGGTCTTCACCCCTCCACTTT
CDR3aa: CASSLSGSSPLHF

j_gene: TRBJ2-5
d_gene: -
abundance: -
v_gene: TRBV7-6
CDR3nt: TGTGCCAGCAGCTACCTTACAGGGTCGGAGACCCAGTACTTC
CDR3aa: CASSYLTGSETQYF

j_gene: TRBJ2-1
d_gene: -
abundance: -
v_gene: TRBV5-1
CDR3nt: TGCGCCAGCAGCGCCCGGACGGGCCCCTACAATGAGCAGTTCTTC
CDR3aa: CASSARTGPYNEQFF

j_gene: TRBJ2-7
d_gene: TRBD2
abundance: -
v_gene: TRBV2
CDR3nt: TGTGCCAGCAGTGACACTAGCGGGGGACTCTCCTACGAGCAGTACTTC
CDR3aa: CASSDTSGGLSYEQYF

j_gene: TRBJ1-2
d_gene: -
abundance: -
v_gene: TRBV27
CDR3nt: TGTGCCAGCAGTCCCGTGGGGCCGATCCTCTGGGGCTACACCTTC
CDR3aa: CASSPVGPILWGYTF

j_gene: TRBJ2-2
d_gene: -
abundance: -
v_gene: TRBV4-1
CDR3nt: TGCGCCAGCAGCCAGGGACGGACCGGGGAGCTGTTTTTT
CDR3aa: CASSQGRTGELFF

j_gene: TRBJ2-7
d_gene: TRBD1
abundance: -
v_gene: TRBV5-6
CDR3nt: TGTGCCAGCAGCGGACAGGCTCCACTCTACGAGCAGTACTTC
CDR3aa: CASSGQAPLYEQYF

j_gene: TRBJ2-7
d_gene: -
abundance: -
v_gene: TRBV10-3
CDR3nt: TGTGCCACTCGGGACCGAAGCTCCTACGAGCAGTACTTC
CDR3aa: CATRDRSSYEQYF

j_gene: TRBJ2-3
d_gene: -
abundance: -
v_gene: TRBV27
CDR3nt: TGTGCCAGCAGTATAGCCCCCGGTGGCACAGATACGCAGTATTTT
CDR3aa: CASSIAPGGTDTQYF

j_gene: TRBJ1-1
d_gene: -
abundance: -
v_gene: TRBV6-5
CDR3nt: TGTGCCAGCAGTTACGCGGGGACCTCTGAAGCTTTCTTT
CDR3aa: CASSYAGTSEAFF

j_gene: TRBJ1-2
d_gene: TRBD1
abundance: -
v_gene: TRBV19
CDR3nt: TGTGCCAGTAGTATTGGTATACAGGGGGCGGGCTATGGCTACACCTTC
CDR3aa: CASSIGIQGAGYGYTF

j_gene: TRBJ2-1
d_gene: TRBD2
abundance: -
v_gene: TRBV27
CDR3nt: TGTGCCAGCAGTCCCCTGACTAGCGGGGGCCCCCACAATGAGCAGTTCTTC
CDR3aa: CASSPLTSGGPHNEQFF

j_gene: TRBJ1-2
d_gene: -
abundance: -
v_gene: TRBV28
CDR3nt: TGTGCCAGCAGCCTTCCCGCGGGGAGGGGGATCTATGGCTACACCTTC
CDR3aa: CASSLPAGRGIYGYTF

j_gene: TRBJ2-7
d_gene: TRBD1
abundance: -
v_gene: TRBV28
CDR3nt: TGTGCCAGCAGTCGACAGGGCTACGAGCAGTACTTC
CDR3aa: CASSRQGYEQYF

j_gene: TRBJ2-7
d_gene: -
abundance: -
v_gene: TRBV4-3
CDR3nt: TGCGCCAGCAGCCAACTAGGGGGGGCCTACGAGCAGTACTTC
CDR3aa: CASSQLGGAYEQYF

j_gene: TRBJ2-5
d_gene: -
abundance: -
v_gene: TRBV7-9
CDR3nt: TGTGCCAGCAGCTTATCCCCCGAAGAGACCCAGTACTTC
CDR3aa: CASSLSPEETQYF

j_gene: TRBJ1-3
d_gene: -
abundance: -
v_gene: TRBV11-1
CDR3nt: TGTGCCAGCAGCTTAGACAGGAGCTCTGGAAACACCATATATTTT
CDR3aa: CASSLDRSSGNTIYF

j_gene: TRBJ2-7
d_gene: -
abundance: -
v_gene: TRBV27
CDR3nt: TGTGCCAGCAGTTTATCGGTCGGGCCTTACTACGAGCAGTACTTC
CDR3aa: CASSLSVGPYYEQYF

j_gene: TRBJ1-5
d_gene: -
abundance: -
v_gene: TRBV27
CDR3nt: TGTGCCAGCAGTTTATCGTTCAGTAACAATCAGCCCCAGCATTTT
CDR3aa: CASSLSFSNNQPQHF

j_gene: TRBJ1-2
d_gene: -
abundance: once
v_gene: TRBV29-1
CDR3nt: TGCAGCGTATGGGACGGAGTCAACTATGGCTACACCTTC
CDR3aa: CSVWDGVNYGYTF

j_gene: TRBJ2-1
d_gene: TRBD1
abundance: -
v_gene: TRBV5-6
CDR3nt: TGTGCCAGCAGCTTTATACAGGGGGCTTCCAATGAGCAGTTCTTC
CDR3aa: CASSFIQGASNEQFF

j_gene: TRBJ1-4
d_gene: -
abundance: -
v_gene: TRBV27
CDR3nt: TGTGCCAGCAGTCTCCAGTGGAATGAAAAACTGTTTTTT
CDR3aa: CASSLQWNEKLFF

j_gene: TRBJ2-7
d_gene: TRBD2
abundance: few
v_gene: TRBV9
CDR3nt: TGTGCCAGCAGCCCGGGGGGCGAGCAGTACTTC
CDR3aa: CASSPGGEQYF

j_gene: TRBJ2-7
d_gene: -
abundance: -
v_gene: TRBV10-3
CDR3nt: TGTGCCATCAGTGAACAGGGTGGGTCCTACGAGCAGTACTTC
CDR3aa: CAISEQGGSYEQYF

j_gene: TRBJ2-7
d_gene: -
abundance: -
v_gene: TRBV4-3
CDR3nt: TGCGCCAGCAGCCAAGATCGATACACCGGCTCCTACGAGCAGTACTTC
CDR3aa: CASSQDRYTGSYEQYF

j_gene: TRBJ1-6
d_gene: -
abundance: -
v_gene: TRBV7-8
CDR3nt: TGTGCCAGCAGCTCCCCGTCACAACAAGGTCCAGGGTCACCCCTCCACTTT
CDR3aa: CASSSPSQQGPGSPLHF

j_gene: TRBJ2-7
d_gene: -
abundance: -
v_gene: TRBV6-5
CDR3nt: TGTGCCAGCAGATCAGGGGACGAGCAGTACTTC
CDR3aa: CASRSGDEQYF